Included here is one TCR beta chain sequence, with context. Antigen unknown. For CDR3 and TCR beta VDJ profiling, genomic DNA was the template used. MiXCR, applied by TCRdb to the reads, yields one record per CDR3 protein. The sample contains 50,000 to 70,000 distinct CDR3 sequences, under 55% of which appear only once. This sample was taken from a study of CD8+CD57+ T cells in acquired aplastic anemia. Study in general: Sorted CD4+ plus CD8+ cells gave DNA averaging around 3.2 ug. Researchers reported that healthy donors averaged about 9.8 million reads for CD4+ cells. Study-level results: Patient and control CD8+ Simpson's diversity was not significantly different. Almost 30 sequences, all CD8+ CDR3, were shared between patients and controls.

J was trimmed by 6 bases and V by 4 bases; bases with no gene match: 9. The CDR3 length is 15 residues. Germline loops: CDR1 SGHNT, CDR2 YENEEA. Sequenced material: sorted CD4+, CD8+, or CD8+CD57+ T cells (not recorded which) from PBMCs. This receptor was identified in a human donor in good health, serving as a control. This chain joins TRBV11-3 and TRBJ2-7, with TRBD1 matching 10 bases. In DNA form, the CDR3 reads TGTGCCAGCAGCTCGGCCGGGACAGGGGCGTCCGAGCAGTACTTC. Encoded protein: CASSSAGTGASEQYF.